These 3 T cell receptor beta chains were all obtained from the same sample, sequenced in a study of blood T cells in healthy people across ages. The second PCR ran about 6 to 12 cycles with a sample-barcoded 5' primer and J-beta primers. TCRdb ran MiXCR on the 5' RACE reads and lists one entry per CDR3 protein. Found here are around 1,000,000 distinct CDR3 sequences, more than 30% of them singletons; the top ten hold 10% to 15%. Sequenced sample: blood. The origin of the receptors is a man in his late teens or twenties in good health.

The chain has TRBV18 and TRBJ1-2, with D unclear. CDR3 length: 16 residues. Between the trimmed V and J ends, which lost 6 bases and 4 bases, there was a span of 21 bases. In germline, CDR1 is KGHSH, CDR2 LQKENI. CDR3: CASSPGFDSTGYGYTF. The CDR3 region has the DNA TGTGCCAGCTCCCCGGGTTTCGACTCTACGGGCTATGGCTACACCTTC. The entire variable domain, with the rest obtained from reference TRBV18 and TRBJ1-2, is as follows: NAGVMQNPRHLVRRRGQEARLRCSPMKGHSHVYWYRQLPEEGLKFMVYLQKENIIDESGMPKERFSAEFPKEGPSILRIQQVVRGDSAAYFCASSPGFDSTGYGYTFGSGTRLTVV.

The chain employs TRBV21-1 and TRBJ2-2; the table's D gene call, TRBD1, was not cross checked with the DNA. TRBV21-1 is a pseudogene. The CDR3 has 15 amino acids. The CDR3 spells CASSKSRQGPGELFF. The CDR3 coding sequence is TGTGCCAGCAGCAAATCTAGACAGGGGCCCGGGGAGCTGTTTTTT.

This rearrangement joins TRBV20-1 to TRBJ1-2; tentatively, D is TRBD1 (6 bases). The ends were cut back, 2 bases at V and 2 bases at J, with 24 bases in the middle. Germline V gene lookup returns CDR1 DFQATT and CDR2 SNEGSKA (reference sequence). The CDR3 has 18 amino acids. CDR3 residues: CSARPPLDSPETNYGYTF. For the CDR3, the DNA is TGCAGTGCTAGACCCCCCCTGGACAGTCCTGAGACAAACTATGGCTACACCTTC.